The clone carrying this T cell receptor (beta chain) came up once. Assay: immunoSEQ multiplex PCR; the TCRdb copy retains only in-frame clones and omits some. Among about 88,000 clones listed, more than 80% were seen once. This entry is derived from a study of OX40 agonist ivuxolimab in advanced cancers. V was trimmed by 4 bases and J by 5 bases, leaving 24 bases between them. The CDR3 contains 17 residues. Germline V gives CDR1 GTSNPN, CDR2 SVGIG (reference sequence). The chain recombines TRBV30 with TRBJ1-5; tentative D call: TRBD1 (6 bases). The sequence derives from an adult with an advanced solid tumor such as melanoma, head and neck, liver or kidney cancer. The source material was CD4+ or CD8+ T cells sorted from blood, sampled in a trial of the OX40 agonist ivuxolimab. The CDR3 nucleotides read TGTGCCTGGAAAGAAAAAGGGACACGGCGTCGATATCAGCCCCAGCATTTT. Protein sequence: CAWKEKGTRRRYQPQHF.